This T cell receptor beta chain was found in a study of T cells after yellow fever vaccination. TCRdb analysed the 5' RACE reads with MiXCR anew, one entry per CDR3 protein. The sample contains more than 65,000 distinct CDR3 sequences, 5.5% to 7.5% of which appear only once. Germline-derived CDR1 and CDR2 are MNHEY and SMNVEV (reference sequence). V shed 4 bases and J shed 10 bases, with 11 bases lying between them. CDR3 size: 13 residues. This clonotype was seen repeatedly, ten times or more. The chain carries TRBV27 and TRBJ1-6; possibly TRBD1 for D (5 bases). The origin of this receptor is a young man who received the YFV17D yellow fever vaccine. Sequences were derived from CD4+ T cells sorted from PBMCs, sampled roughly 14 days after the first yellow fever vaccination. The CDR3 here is CASSYPGGSPLHF. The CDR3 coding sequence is TGTGCCAGCAGTTACCCGGGGGGGTCACCCCTCCACTTT.